These 27 T cell receptor beta chains were all obtained from the same sample, sequenced in a study of post-analysis software for immune sequencing data. Regarding the study as a whole: When patients were compared with controls, about 5 TRBV segments were more frequent, TRBV5-6, TRBV5-1 and TRBV20-1 among them.

Their antigen targets remain unknown. The library was made from cDNA and included unique molecular identifiers. TCRdb reprocessed the PCR reads via MiXCR and lists one record per CDR3 protein. The table includes around 400,000 distinct CDR3 sequences, approximately 37% detected once. The specimen was blood. Receptors were obtained from a girl aged 2-15 years with multiple sclerosis.

Concerning this clonotype: The junction differs from germline at one of its ends, possibly a read error. The rearrangement joins TRBV5-1 to TRBJ2-1, with 9 bases lining up with TRBD2. Looked up from germline, CDR1 is SGHRS and CDR2 is YFSETQ. The CDR3 sequence is 13 residues long. The CDR3 coding sequence is TGCGCCGGCAGCCCTGGACTAGCGAATGAGCAGTTCTTC. It encodes CAGSPGLANEQFF.

There are a few counts of this clonotype. The chain recombines TRBV20-1 with TRBJ2-7; D possibly uses TRBD1 or TRBD2 (5 bases each). The CDR3 covers 15 residues. The germline V and J ends were trimmed by 0 bases and 0 bases, with 12 bases remaining between them. Germline V gene data show CDR1 as DFQATT and CDR2 as SNEGSKA (reference sequence). In DNA, the CDR3 is TGCAGTGCTAGAGATACGGGGCGTAGCTCCTACGAGCAGTACTTC. Translated, it gives CSARDTGRSSYEQYF.

This clonotype was observed a few times. This chain uses TRBV4-1 with TRBJ2-7; D perhaps matches TRBD2 (5 bases). The germline V gene has CDR1 MGHRA and CDR2 YSYEKL. V gave up 0 bases and J gave up 1 base, with 13 bases separating them. The CDR3 runs 16 residues. The chain's CDR3 is CASSQDEGLGSYEQYF. In nucleotides, the CDR3 is TGCGCCAGCAGCCAAGATGAGGGCCTCGGGTCCTACGAGCAGTACTTC.

The sample holds many counts of this clonotype. The chain carries TRBV29-1 and TRBJ2-7; D perhaps matches TRBD1 (6 bases). V gave up 1 base and J gave up 0 bases, with 7 bases separating them. This CDR3 spans 13 amino acids. From germline, CDR1 is SQVTM and CDR2 ANQGSEA. DNA of the CDR3: TGCAGCGTTGAAGCACAGGGCTCCTACGAGCAGTACTTC. This sequence encodes CSVEAQGSYEQYF.

The chain employs TRBV29-1 and TRBJ1-2; D gene unclear. Germline lookup yields CDR1 SQVTM and CDR2 ANQGSEA. The V and J ends lost 4 bases and 4 bases respectively, with 19 bases between them. There are 15 residues in the CDR3. CDR3 DNA sequence: TGCAGCGTTGTTCCGGAGTTAGGGCGTCGCTATGGCTACACCTTC. This sequence encodes CSVVPELGRRYGYTF.

The chain carries TRBV24-1 and TRBJ1-4; D possibly corresponds to TRBD1 (6 bases). Trimming removed 4 bases from V and 6 bases from J, with 17 bases in between. From germline, CDR1 is KGHDR and CDR2 SFDVKD. This CDR3 spans 16 amino acids. The CDR3, as DNA: TGTGCCACCAGTGACTTAAGAGACAGGAATGATGAAAAACTGTTTTTT. It translates to CATSDLRDRNDEKLFF.

In regard to this clonotype: This could be a read error, since a much larger clone is one nucleotide away. The DNA for the CDR3 is TGCAGTGCTGGTGGGACGTCAGGGTTGGATGAGCAGTTCTTC. Its translation is CSAGGTSGLDEQFF. The V and J genes are TRBV20-1 and TRBJ2-1; D is perhaps TRBD1 or TRBD2 (5 bases each). Germline CDR1 reads DFQATT; CDR2 reads SNEGSKA (reference sequence). This CDR3 is 14 amino acids long. Trimming took off 5 bases at V and 8 bases at J, with 19 bases between the two ends.

The gene calls are TRBV5-1 and TRBJ2-3; D is unclear. The germline V gene has CDR1 SGHRS and CDR2 YFSETQ. The length of the CDR3 is 14 residues. V gave up 0 bases and J gave up 2 bases, with 7 bases separating them. CDR3 DNA sequence: TGCGCCAGCAGCTTGGCCGCCAACACAGATACGCAGTATTTT. Its protein is CASSLAANTDTQYF.

The gene calls are TRBV28 and TRBJ2-5; possible D gene TRBD1, 5 bases. V lost 6 bases and J 4 bases, leaving 15 bases between the germline ends. The CDR3 spans 14 residues. Germline-derived CDR1 and CDR2 are MDHEN and SYDVKM. The DNA for the CDR3 is TGTGCCAGCAGACAAAAGGCTAGGGGAGAGACCCAGTACTTC. Protein product: CASRQKARGETQYF.

This clonotype was seen only a few times. CDR3 protein: CASSYSHSNNEQFF. The CDR3 DNA reads TGTGCCAGCAGTTACTCGCACTCAAACAATGAGCAGTTCTTC. This chain uses TRBV6-6 with TRBJ2-1; D remains ambiguous. The CDR3 sequence is 14 residues long. Looked up from germline, CDR1 is MNHNY and CDR2 is SVGAGI (reference sequence). V dropped 0 bases and J dropped 5 bases, with 8 bases sitting between them.

The gene calls are TRBV5-1 and TRBJ2-3, with D perhaps matching TRBD2 (5 bases). From germline, CDR1 is SGHRS and CDR2 YFSETQ. V shed 0 bases and J shed 2 bases, with 10 bases lying between them. This CDR3 spans 15 amino acids. Here the CDR3 DNA reads TGCGCCAGCAGCTTGGCCTGGACTCACACAGATACGCAGTATTTT. Protein product: CASSLAWTHTDTQYF.

CDR3 sequence (DNA): TGTGCCAGCAGCTTAGTTTCCTCTGGCCGTTACGAGCAGTACTTC. Translated, it gives CASSLVSSGRYEQYF. The chain uses TRBV7-9 and TRBJ2-7; D is unresolved. The CDR3 covers 15 residues. In germline, CDR1 is SEHNR, CDR2 FQNEAQ (reference sequence). V was pared by 1 base and J by 4 bases, with 14 bases between. Variable domain in full (rest from reference TRBV7-9 and TRBJ2-7): DTGVSQNPRHKITKRGQNVTFRCDPISEHNRLYWYRQTLGQGPEFLTYFQNEAQLEKSRLLSDRFSAERPKGSFSTLEIQRTEQGDSAMYLCASSLVSSGRYEQYFGPGTRLTVT.

This clonotype was counted only a few times. The chain couples TRBV6-1 to TRBJ2-7, with 13 bases identical to TRBD2. The germline V gene encodes CDR1 MNHNS and CDR2 SASEGT. This CDR3 region has 17 residues. Trimming removed 3 bases from V and 7 bases from J; junction bases left unmatched: 12. CDR3 in amino acids: CASSERRRGLAGPEQYF. The CDR3 DNA follows: TGTGCCAGCAGTGAGCGTAGGAGGGGACTAGCGGGGCCAGAGCAGTACTTC.

This clonotype was counted only a few times. The V and J genes are TRBV20-1 and TRBJ2-6; D assignment may be TRBD1 or TRBD2 (6 bases each). Trimming shortened V by 5 bases and J by 4 bases, and 12 bases separated the two germline ends. Germline CDR1 reads DFQATT; CDR2 reads SNEGSKA (reference sequence). CDR3 length: 14 amino acids. The CDR3 region is CSALSGAGANVLTF. DNA of the CDR3: TGCAGTGCTCTTTCGGGGGCGGGGGCCAACGTCCTGACTTTC.

This clonotype was counted a few times. The rearrangement links TRBV9 to TRBJ2-5, with 7 bases fitting TRBD1. Trimming at V came to 0 bases and at J to 5 bases, leaving 1 base not matched to a gene. The CDR3 is 13 amino acids. Germline CDR1 and CDR2: SGDLS and YYNGEE. CDR3: CASSVAQGETQYF. The CDR3 DNA reads as TGTGCCAGCAGCGTAGCACAGGGGGAGACCCAGTACTTC.

The gene calls are TRBV20-1 and TRBJ2-1, with TRBD2 matching over 13 bases. The CDR3 is 18 amino acids. V was pared by 3 bases and J by 2 bases, with 10 bases of the junction left unmatched. In germline, CDR1 is DFQATT, CDR2 SNEGSKA (reference sequence). The CDR3 DNA reads as TGCAGTGCTAGGTCATTACTAGCGGGAGGGCCTACCTACAATGAGCAGTTCTTC. Protein sequence: CSARSLLAGGPTYNEQFF.

The chain combines TRBV20-1 with TRBJ2-6; D not resolved. The CDR3 has 15 residues. V shed 6 bases and J shed 2 bases, with 14 bases lying between them. The germline V gene has CDR1 DFQATT and CDR2 SNEGSKA (reference sequence). The CDR3 nucleotides are TGCAGTGCCACCGGTCTGATCGCTGGGGCCAACGTCCTGACTTTC. Its protein is CSATGLIAGANVLTF.

J is TRBJ2-1 and V is TRBV3-1; 7 nucleotides align to TRBD1. Per the germline V gene, CDR1 is LGHDT and CDR2 is YNNKEL (reference sequence). The CDR3 contains 17 residues. Trimming cost V 2 bases and J 2 bases; bases outside gene matches: 9. For the CDR3, the DNA is TGTGCCAGCAGCCAACGGCTGACAGGGAAAACCTACAATGAGCAGTTCTTC. It is translated as CASSQRLTGKTYNEQFF.

The chain carries TRBV21-1 and TRBJ2-1; the table gives TRBD2 as D, unverified against the DNA. TRBV21-1 represents a pseudogene. The CDR3 loop spans 19 amino acids. The CDR3 nucleotides are TGTGCCAGCAGCAATCAGGGGGTACTGCTAGCGGGACCGTACAATGAGCAGTTCTTC. Protein: CASSNQGVLLAGPYNEQFF.

This clonotype was detected only a few times. This chain connects TRBV20-1 to TRBJ2-7; 8 nucleotides line up with TRBD1. V lost 2 bases to trimming and J lost 3 bases; unmatched junction nucleotides: 6. The CDR3 is 14 amino acids. Germline V gene lookup returns CDR1 DFQATT and CDR2 SNEGSKA (reference sequence). CDR3 region: CSARPGGELYEQYF. The CDR3 DNA sequence: TGCAGTGCTAGACCAGGGGGCGAGCTCTACGAGCAGTACTTC.

This clonotype was detected many times. CDR3 DNA sequence: TGTGCCATCAGTGAATGGGGGGCGGACGCCGAGCAGTACTTC. Its protein is CAISEWGADAEQYF. The chain joins TRBV10-3 to TRBJ2-7; D may match TRBD1 or TRBD2 (6 bases each). Germline values: CDR1 ENHRY, CDR2 SYGVKD. Trimming stripped 3 bases from V and 6 bases from J, with 15 bases between. The CDR3 has 14 residues.

Only a few counts were recorded for this clonotype. The chain employs TRBV10-3 and TRBJ2-7; 10 positions match TRBD2. V lost 2 bases, J lost 3 bases, and 4 bases stayed unmatched. The germline gives CDR1 ENHRY, CDR2 SYGVKD. CDR3 size: 15 residues. CDR3 loop: CAISEGRTSGYEQYF. As DNA, the CDR3 is TGTGCCATCAGTGAGGGAAGGACTAGCGGCTACGAGCAGTACTTC.

The chain employs TRBV20-1 and TRBJ2-5; 10 nucleotides agree with TRBD2. The germline V gene encodes CDR1 DFQATT and CDR2 SNEGSKA (reference sequence). V lost 6 bases, J lost 11 bases, and 21 bases stayed unmatched. This CDR3 region has 16 residues. CDR3 bases: TGCAGTGCCTTACCACCTAGACTAGCGGGCGGCAATGAGCAGTACTTC. Its translation: CSALPPRLAGGNEQYF.

The chain is built from TRBV12-3 or TRBV12-4 and TRBJ1-5; D remains unclear. The CDR3 loop spans 15 amino acids. Trimming took off 1 base at V and 1 base at J, with 8 bases between the two ends. CDR3 loop: CASSLGSASNQPQHF. The CDR3 nucleotides read TGTGCCAGCAGTTTAGGCAGTGCCAGCAATCAGCCCCAGCATTTT.

The chain joins TRBV24-1 to TRBJ2-5, with 12 bases matching TRBD1. The J call may be mistaken, given a closer DNA end match to TRBJ2-7. This CDR3 is built from 17 residues. Germline-derived CDR1 and CDR2 are KGHDR and SFDVKD. Here the CDR3 reads CATSDPKTGQGAYEQYF. The CDR3 coding sequence is TGTGCCACCAGTGATCCAAAAACGGGACAGGGGGCGTACGAGCAGTACTTC.

This clonotype has a handful of counts. The rearrangement joins TRBV7-3 to TRBJ2-1; the D gene is possibly TRBD1 (6 bases). The germline V gene has CDR1 SGHTA and CDR2 FQGTGA. The CDR3 runs to 13 residues. V gave up 5 bases and J gave up 7 bases, with 12 bases separating them. The CDR3 protein is CASSPVTGNEQFF. The CDR3 bases are TGTGCCAGCAGCCCCGTAACAGGGAATGAGCAGTTCTTC.

The table lists this clonotype with a few counts. The chain employs TRBV28 and TRBJ2-7; D is possibly TRBD1 or TRBD2 (5 bases each). The CDR3 spans 15 residues. The germline V and J ends were trimmed by 5 bases and 1 base, with 15 bases remaining between them. CDR1 and CDR2 from the germline V gene are MDHEN and SYDVKM. The DNA of the CDR3 is TGTGCCAGCAGTAGGGACCCCCGAGGGTCCTACGAGCAGTACTTC. This gives the protein CASSRDPRGSYEQYF. Full variable domain (outside the CDR3, taken from reference TRBV28 and TRBJ2-7): DVKVTQSSRYLVKRTGEKVFLECVQDMDHENMFWYRQDPGLGLRLIYFSYDVKMKEKGDIPEGYSVSREKKERFSLILESASTNQTSMYLCASSRDPRGSYEQYFGPGTRLTVT.